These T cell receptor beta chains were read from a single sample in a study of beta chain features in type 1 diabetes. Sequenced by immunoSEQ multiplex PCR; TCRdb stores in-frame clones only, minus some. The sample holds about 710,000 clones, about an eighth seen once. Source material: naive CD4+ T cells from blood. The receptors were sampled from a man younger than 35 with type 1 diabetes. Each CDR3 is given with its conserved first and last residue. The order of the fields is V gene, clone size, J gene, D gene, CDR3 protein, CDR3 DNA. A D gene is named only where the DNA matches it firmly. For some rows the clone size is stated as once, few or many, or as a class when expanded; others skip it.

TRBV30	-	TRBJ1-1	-	CAWSQGGAMFTEAFF	TGTGCCTGGAGCCAAGGGGGGGCAATGTTCACTGAAGCTTTCTTT
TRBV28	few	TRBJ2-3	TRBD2	CASLAGGSTDTQYF	TGTGCCAGTCTAGCGGGGGGTAGCACAGATACGCAGTATTTT
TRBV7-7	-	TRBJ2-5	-	CASSRTGIFQETQYF	TGTGCTAGCAGCCGAACAGGGATTTTCCAAGAGACCCAGTACTTC
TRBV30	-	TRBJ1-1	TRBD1	CAWRRRGRMDTEAFF	TGTGCCTGGAGACGCAGGGGGCGCATGGACACTGAAGCTTTCTTT
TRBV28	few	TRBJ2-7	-	CASTLGGESWLYF	TGTGCCAGCACCTTAGGGGGGGAGAGCTGGCTGTACTTC
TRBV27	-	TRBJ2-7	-	CASSFLDTFYEQYF	TGTGCCAGCAGTTTCTTGGACACCTTCTACGAGCAGTACTTC
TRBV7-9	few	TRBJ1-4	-	CASSPSVQTNEKLFF	TGTGCCAGCAGCCCCTCGGTCCAAACTAATGAAAAACTGTTTTTT
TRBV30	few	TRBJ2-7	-	CAWSGQGHEQYF	TGTGCCTGGAGTGGGCAGGGCCACGAGCAGTACTTC
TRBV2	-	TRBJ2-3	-	CASRWDSTDTQYF	TGTGCCAGCAGGTGGGACTCCACAGATACGCAGTATTTT
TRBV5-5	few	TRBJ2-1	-	CASSFLGTRGSEQFF	TGTGCCAGCAGCTTCCTCGGGACCCGGGGGAGTGAGCAGTTCTTC
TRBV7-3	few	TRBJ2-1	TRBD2	CASSLTGTSGANEQFF	TGTGCCAGCAGCCTGACCGGGACTAGCGGGGCGAATGAGCAGTTCTTC
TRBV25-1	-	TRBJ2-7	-	CASSDVRGKDLYEQYF	TGTGCCAGCAGTGACGTTCGCGGGAAGGATCTCTACGAGCAGTACTTC
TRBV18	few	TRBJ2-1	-	CASSPPGTIPNEQFF	TGTGCCAGCTCACCACCCGGGACGATCCCCAATGAGCAGTTCTTC
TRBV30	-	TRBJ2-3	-	CAWSVGDTQYF	TGTGCCTGGAGTGTAGGAGATACGCAGTATTTT
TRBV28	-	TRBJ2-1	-	CASSLGAVTVEQFF	TGTGCCAGCAGTTTAGGCGCGGTTACCGTCGAGCAGTTCTTC
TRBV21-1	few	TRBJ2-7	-	CASSKRGLGCCYEQYF	TGTGCCAGCAGCAAAAGGGGCCTGGGGTGTTGCTACGAGCAGTACTTC
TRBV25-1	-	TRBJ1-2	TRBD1	CASGGQSYGYTF	TGTGCCAGCGGGGGACAGAGCTATGGCTACACCTTC
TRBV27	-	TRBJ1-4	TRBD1	CASSLRQGVNEKLFF	TGTGCCAGCAGTCTCAGACAGGGCGTTAATGAAAAACTGTTTTTT
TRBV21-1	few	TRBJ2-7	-	CASSKNGTPPPEQYF	TGTGCCAGCAGCAAAAACGGGACCCCTCCGCCCGAGCAGTACTTC
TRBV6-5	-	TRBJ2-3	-	CASSMGVPGTQYF	TGTGCCAGCAGTATGGGGGTACCCGGTACGCAGTATTTT
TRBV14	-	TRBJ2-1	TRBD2	CASSPRTSGGAGAYNEQFF	TGTGCCAGCAGCCCCCGGACTAGCGGGGGGGCCGGGGCCTACAATGAGCAGTTCTTC
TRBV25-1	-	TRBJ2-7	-	CASRDSHYEQYF	TGTGCCAGCAGGGACAGTCACTACGAGCAGTACTTC
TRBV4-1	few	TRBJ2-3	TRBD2	CASRQAGQGTDTQYF	TGCGCCAGCAGGCAAGCGGGGCAGGGCACAGATACGCAGTATTTT
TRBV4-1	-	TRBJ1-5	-	CASSQIGGGYSNQPQHF	TGCGCCAGCAGCCAAATCGGGGGAGGGTATAGCAATCAGCCCCAGCATTTT